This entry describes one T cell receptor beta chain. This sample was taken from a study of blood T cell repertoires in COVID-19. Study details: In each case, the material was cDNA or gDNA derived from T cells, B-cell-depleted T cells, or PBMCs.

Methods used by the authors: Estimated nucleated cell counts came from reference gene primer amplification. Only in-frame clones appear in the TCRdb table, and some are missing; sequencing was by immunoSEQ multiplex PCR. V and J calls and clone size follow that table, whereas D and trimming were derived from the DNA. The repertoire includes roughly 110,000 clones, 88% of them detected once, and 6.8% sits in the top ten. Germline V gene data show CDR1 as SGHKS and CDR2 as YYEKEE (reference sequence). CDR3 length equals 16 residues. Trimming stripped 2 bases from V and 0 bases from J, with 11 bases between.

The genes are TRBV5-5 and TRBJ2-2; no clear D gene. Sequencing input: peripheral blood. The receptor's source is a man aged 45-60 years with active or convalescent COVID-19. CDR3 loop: CASSFSFDTNTGELFF. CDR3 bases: TGTGCCAGCAGCTTTAGTTTCGATACGAACACCGGGGAGCTGTTTTTT.